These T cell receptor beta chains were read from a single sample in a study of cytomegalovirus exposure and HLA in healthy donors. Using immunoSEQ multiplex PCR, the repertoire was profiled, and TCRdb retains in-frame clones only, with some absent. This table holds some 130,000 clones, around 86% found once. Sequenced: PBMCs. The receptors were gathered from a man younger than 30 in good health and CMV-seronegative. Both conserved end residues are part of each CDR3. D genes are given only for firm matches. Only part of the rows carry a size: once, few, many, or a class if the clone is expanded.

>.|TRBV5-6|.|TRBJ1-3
CASSSRSGNTIYF
TGTGCCAGCAGTAGTCGCTCTGGAAACACCATATATTTT
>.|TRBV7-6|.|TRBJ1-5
CASSPQTGFGNQPQHF
TGTGCCAGCAGCCCACAGACAGGATTCGGAAATCAGCCCCAGCATTTT
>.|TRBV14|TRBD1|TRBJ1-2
CASSQGQNYGYTF
TGTGCCAGCAGCCAGGGACAGAACTATGGCTACACCTTC
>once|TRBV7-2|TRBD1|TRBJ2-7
CASSSLDREHEQYF
TGTGCCAGCAGCTCGCTAGACAGGGAACACGAGCAGTACTTC
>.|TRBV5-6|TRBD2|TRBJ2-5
CASSLVSASGALQETQYF
TGTGCCAGCAGCTTGGTTTCGGCTAGCGGGGCGCTACAAGAGACCCAGTACTTC
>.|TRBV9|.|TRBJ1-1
CASSVGGGMNTEAFF
TGTGCCAGCAGCGTAGGGGGAGGGATGAACACTGAAGCTTTCTTT
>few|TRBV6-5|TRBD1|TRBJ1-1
CASGERDRGSAFF
TGTGCCAGCGGAGAAAGGGACAGGGGGTCGGCTTTCTTT
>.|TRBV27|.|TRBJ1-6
CASSFGVTGNSPLHF
TGTGCCAGCAGTTTTGGGGTGACAGGCAATTCACCCCTCCACTTT
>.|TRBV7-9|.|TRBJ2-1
CSSSLDGYEQFF
TGTTCCAGCAGTTTAGACGGTTATGAGCAGTTCTTC
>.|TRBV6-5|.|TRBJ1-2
CASSYSPRGGYTF
TGTGCCAGCAGTTACTCTCCGCGGGGTGGCTACACCTTC
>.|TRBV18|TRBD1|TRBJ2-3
CASSLGQGAYTDTQYF
TGTGCCAGCTCACTCGGACAGGGGGCCTACACAGATACGCAGTATTTT
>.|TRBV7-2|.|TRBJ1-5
CASSLVFGVNQPQHF
TGTGCCAGCAGCTTAGTATTCGGGGTTAATCAGCCCCAGCATTTT
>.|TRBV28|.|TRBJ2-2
CASSFGFGELFF
TGTGCCAGCAGTTTTGGGTTCGGGGAGCTGTTTTTT
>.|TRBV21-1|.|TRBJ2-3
CASSSTGGTQYF
TGTGCCAGCAGCTCGACAGGGGGCACGCAGTATTTT
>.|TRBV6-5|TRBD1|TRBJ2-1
CASSYSGKGARNEQFF
TGTGCCAGCAGTTACTCGGGAAAGGGGGCGAGGAATGAGCAGTTCTTC
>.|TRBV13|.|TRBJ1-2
CASSLGRVGRTDGYTF
TGTGCCAGCAGCTTAGGCCGGGTAGGGCGGACAGATGGCTACACCTTC
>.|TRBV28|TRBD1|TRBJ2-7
CASNLGGQGVVYEQYF
TGTGCCAGCAACTTGGGGGGACAGGGAGTAGTCTACGAGCAGTACTTC
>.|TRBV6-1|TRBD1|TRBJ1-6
CASSDADRGDVSPLHF
TGTGCCAGCAGTGACGCAGACAGGGGGGATGTCTCACCCCTCCACTTT
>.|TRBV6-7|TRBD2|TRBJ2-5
CASSYRDSGGETQYF
TGTGCCAGCAGTTACCGGGACTCCGGGGGGGAGACCCAGTACTTC
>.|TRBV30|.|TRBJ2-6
CAWTFAGANVLTF
TGTGCCTGGACCTTCGCTGGGGCCAACGTCCTGACTTTC
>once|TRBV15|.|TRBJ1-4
CATSRDSTGSAEKLFF
TGTGCCACCAGCAGAGACTCGACAGGCTCCGCGGAAAAACTGTTTTTT
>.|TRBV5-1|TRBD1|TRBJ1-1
CASSSGQGRTEAFF
TGCGCCAGCAGCTCGGGACAGGGACGCACTGAAGCTTTCTTT
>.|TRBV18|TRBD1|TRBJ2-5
CASSPNTGAGETQYF
TGTGCCAGCTCACCAAATACAGGGGCGGGAGAGACCCAGTACTTC
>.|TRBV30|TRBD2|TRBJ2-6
CAWRPRGGRVQSGANVLTF
TGTGCCTGGAGACCCCGGGGGGGGCGCGTGCAGTCTGGGGCCAACGTCCTGACTTTC
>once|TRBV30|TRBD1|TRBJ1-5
CAWVSRTGGPNQPQHF
TGTGCCTGGGTTTCACGGACAGGGGGCCCTAATCAGCCCCAGCATTTT
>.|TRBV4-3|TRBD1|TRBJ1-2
CASSQDWQGGGYTF
TGCGCCAGCAGCCAAGATTGGCAGGGGGGCGGCTACACCTTC
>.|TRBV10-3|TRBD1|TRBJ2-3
CATADRERTDTQYF
TGTGCCACTGCGGACAGGGAGAGGACAGATACGCAGTATTTT
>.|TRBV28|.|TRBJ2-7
CASSRYQGGEQYF
TGTGCCAGCAGCCGTTATCAGGGGGGCGAGCAGTACTTC
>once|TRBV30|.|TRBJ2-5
CAWSRPPGSEQYF
TGTGCCTGGAGTCGGCCGCCAGGGTCGGAGCAGTACTTC
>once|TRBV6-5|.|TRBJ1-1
CASSYIPMNTEAFF
TGTGCCAGCAGTTACATACCTATGAACACTGAAGCTTTCTTT
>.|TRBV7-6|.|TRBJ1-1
CASSLEAAGNTEAFF
TGTGCCAGCAGCTTAGAAGCCGCAGGGAACACTGAAGCTTTCTTT
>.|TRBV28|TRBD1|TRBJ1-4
CASEVGGTGDEKLFF
TGTGCCTCGGAAGTCGGGGGGACAGGGGATGAAAAACTGTTTTTT
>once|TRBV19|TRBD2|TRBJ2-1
CASLTGGRQGEQFF
TGTGCCAGTCTTACGGGGGGGCGTCAGGGTGAGCAGTTCTTC
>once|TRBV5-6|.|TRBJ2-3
CASSRPRIQGFSTDTQYF
TGTGCCAGCAGCCGGCCTCGGATCCAGGGGTTCAGCACAGATACGCAGTATTTT
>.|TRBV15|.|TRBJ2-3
CATTGISTDTQYF
TGTGCCACTACCGGGATTAGCACAGATACGCAGTATTTT
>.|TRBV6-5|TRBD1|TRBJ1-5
CASGQGRNQPQHF
TGTGCCAGTGGACAGGGTCGAAATCAGCCCCAGCATTTT
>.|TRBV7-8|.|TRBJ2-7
CASSHTGYEQYF
TGTGCCAGCAGTCATACAGGGTACGAGCAGTACTTC
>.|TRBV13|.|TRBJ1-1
CASSLSTVMNTEAFF
TGTGCCAGCAGCTTATCGACAGTTATGAACACTGAAGCTTTCTTT
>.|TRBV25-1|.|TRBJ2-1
CASNEEFRTEQFF
TGTGCCAGCAACGAGGAGTTCCGTACCGAGCAGTTCTTC
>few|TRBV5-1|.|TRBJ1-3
CASSLGGSNSGNTIYF
TGCGCCAGCAGCTTGGGGGGCAGTAACTCTGGAAACACCATATATTTT
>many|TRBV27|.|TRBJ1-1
CASSLWTGGDTEAFF
TGTGCCAGCAGTTTATGGACCGGGGGGGACACTGAAGCTTTCTTT
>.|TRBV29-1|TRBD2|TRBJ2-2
CSVQSGGPTWPGELFF
TGCAGCGTTCAGAGCGGGGGACCTACTTGGCCCGGGGAGCTGTTTTTT
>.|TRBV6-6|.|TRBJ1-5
CASSRKTGLHQPQHF
TGTGCCAGCAGCCGAAAGACGGGACTCCATCAGCCCCAGCATTTT
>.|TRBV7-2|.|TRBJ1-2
CASSLGRTAGYTF
TGTGCCAGCAGCTTAGGTCGGACTGCTGGCTACACCTTC
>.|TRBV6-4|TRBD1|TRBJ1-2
CASSAGLAGGRNGYTF
TGTGCCAGCAGTGCCGGGTTGGCAGGGGGACGGAATGGCTACACCTTC
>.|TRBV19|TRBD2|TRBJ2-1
CASRGELAGGNNEQFF
TGTGCCAGCCGCGGAGAACTAGCGGGGGGGAACAATGAGCAGTTCTTC
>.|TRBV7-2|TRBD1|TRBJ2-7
CASSRGTGRYEQYF
TGTGCCAGCAGCCGTGGGACAGGGAGGTACGAGCAGTACTTC
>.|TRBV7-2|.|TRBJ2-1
CASSSTDNEQFF
TGTGCCAGCAGCTCGACAGACAATGAGCAGTTCTTC
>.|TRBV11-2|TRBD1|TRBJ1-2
CASRRDRGDYGYTF
TGTGCCAGCAGGCGGGACAGGGGCGACTATGGCTACACCTTC
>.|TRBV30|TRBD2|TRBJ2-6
CAWSVTGLAELLSSGANVLTF
TGTGCCTGGAGTGTAACGGGACTAGCGGAGCTCCTAAGCTCTGGGGCCAACGTCCTGACTTTC
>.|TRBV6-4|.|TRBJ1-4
CASSPGASTNEKLFF
TGTGCCAGCAGCCCAGGGGCCTCAACTAATGAAAAACTGTTTTTT
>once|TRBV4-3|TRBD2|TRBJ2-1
CASSQRLAGGLYPGWNEQFF
TGCGCCAGCAGCCAAAGACTAGCGGGGGGCCTCTACCCGGGGTGGAATGAGCAGTTCTTC
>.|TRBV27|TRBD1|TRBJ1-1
CASSVGGWLNTEAFF
TGTGCCAGCAGCGTAGGGGGCTGGTTAAACACTGAAGCTTTCTTT